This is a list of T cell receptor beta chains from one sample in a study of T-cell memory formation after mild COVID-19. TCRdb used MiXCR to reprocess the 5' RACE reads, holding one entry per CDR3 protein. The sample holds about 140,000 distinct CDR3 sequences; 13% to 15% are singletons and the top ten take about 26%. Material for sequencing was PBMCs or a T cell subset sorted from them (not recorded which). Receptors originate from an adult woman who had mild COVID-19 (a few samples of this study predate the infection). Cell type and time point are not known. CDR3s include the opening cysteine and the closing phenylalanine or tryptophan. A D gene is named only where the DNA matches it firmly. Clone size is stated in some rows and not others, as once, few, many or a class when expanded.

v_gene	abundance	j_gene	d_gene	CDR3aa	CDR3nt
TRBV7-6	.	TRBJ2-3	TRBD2	CASSSPRGSGGTDTQYF	TGTGCCAGCAGCTCCCCACGAGGTAGCGGGGGCACAGATACGCAGTATTTT
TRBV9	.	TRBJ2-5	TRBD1	CASSGRTGVVETQYF	TGTGCCAGCAGCGGAAGGACAGGGGTTGTGGAGACCCAGTACTTC
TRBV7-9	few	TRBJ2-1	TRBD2	CASSLMRTSGDEQFF	TGTGCCAGCAGCTTAATGAGGACTAGCGGGGATGAGCAGTTCTTC
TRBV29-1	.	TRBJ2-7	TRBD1	CSVEPGGSYEQYF	TGCAGCGTTGAACCAGGGGGCTCCTACGAGCAGTACTTC
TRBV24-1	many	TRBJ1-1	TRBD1	CATSDSTRGQAFF	TGTGCCACCAGTGATTCAACCAGGGGGCAAGCTTTCTTT
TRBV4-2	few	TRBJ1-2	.	CASSQRDNGYTF	TGTGCCAGCAGCCAGCGGGACAATGGTTACACCTTC
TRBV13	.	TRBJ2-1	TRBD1	CASSQGAGGNEQFF	TGTGCCAGCAGCCAGGGGGCAGGGGGTAATGAGCAGTTCTTC
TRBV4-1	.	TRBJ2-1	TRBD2	CASSPRLAGEQFF	TGCGCCAGCAGCCCGCGACTAGCCGGTGAGCAGTTCTTC
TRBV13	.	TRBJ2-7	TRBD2	CASSSTLAAQGGEQYF	TGTGCCAGCAGCTCGACTCTAGCGGCTCAGGGAGGCGAGCAGTACTTC
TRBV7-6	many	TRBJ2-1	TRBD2	CASSYQESGRSESSYNEQFF	TGTGCCAGCAGCTACCAGGAAAGCGGGAGGTCGGAGAGCTCCTACAATGAGCAGTTCTTC
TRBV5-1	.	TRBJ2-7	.	CASSLARGISYEQYF	TGCGCCAGCAGCTTGGCCCGGGGCATCTCCTACGAGCAGTACTTC
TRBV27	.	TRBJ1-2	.	CASSPRTPRSYGYTF	TGTGCCAGCAGTCCACGGACCCCCCGGAGTTATGGCTACACCTTC
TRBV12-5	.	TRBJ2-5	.	CASGFPRDPHTRETQYF	TGTGCTAGTGGTTTTCCTAGGGACCCTCATACGAGGGAGACCCAGTACTTC
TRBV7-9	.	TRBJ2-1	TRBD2	CASSSWASGTYNEQFF	TGTGCCAGCAGCTCCTGGGCGAGCGGGACCTACAATGAGCAGTTCTTC
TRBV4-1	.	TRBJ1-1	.	CASSQDPTEAFF	TGCGCCAGCAGCCAAGATCCCACTGAAGCTTTCTTT
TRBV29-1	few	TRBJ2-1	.	CSVVRDSYNEQFF	TGCAGCGTTGTAAGGGACTCATACAATGAGCAGTTCTTC
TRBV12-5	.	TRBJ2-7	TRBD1	CASGLSIGTGPYEQYF	TGTGCTAGTGGATTATCGATAGGGACAGGGCCCTACGAGCAGTACTTC
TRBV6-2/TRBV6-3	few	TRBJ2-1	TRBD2	CASSSTGLAGVGNEQFF	TGTGCCAGCAGTTCGACCGGACTAGCGGGAGTCGGTAATGAGCAGTTCTTC
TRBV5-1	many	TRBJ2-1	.	CASSLEQVSSYNEQFF	TGCGCCAGCAGCTTGGAGCAGGTTAGCTCCTACAATGAGCAGTTCTTC
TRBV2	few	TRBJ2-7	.	CASSRPDKGEQYF	TGTGCCAGCAGTAGGCCCGACAAGGGCGAGCAGTACTTC
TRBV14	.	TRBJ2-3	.	CASSPWNRLDTQYF	TGTGCCAGCAGCCCTTGGAACCGGCTGGATACGCAGTATTTT
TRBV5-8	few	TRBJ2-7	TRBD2	CASSLLAGLLEEQYF	TGTGCCAGCAGCCTACTAGCGGGGCTGTTGGAGGAGCAGTACTTC
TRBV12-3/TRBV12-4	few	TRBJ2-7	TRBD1	CASSRATRDRGTEQYF	TGTGCCAGCAGCCGCGCCACCCGGGACAGGGGTACCGAGCAGTACTTC
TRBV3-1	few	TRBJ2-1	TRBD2	CASSSPSGGKVGEQFF	TGTGCCAGCAGCTCCCCTAGCGGGGGGAAGGTCGGTGAGCAGTTCTTC
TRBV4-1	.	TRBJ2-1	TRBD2	CASSRLTSGPENEQFF	TGCGCCAGCAGCCGTCTAACTAGCGGGCCGGAAAATGAGCAGTTCTTC
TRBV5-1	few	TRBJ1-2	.	CASSLARDGYTF	TGCGCCAGCAGCTTGGCAAGAGATGGCTACACCTTC
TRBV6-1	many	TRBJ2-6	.	CASSDNSGANVLTF	TGTGCCAGCAGTGACAACTCTGGGGCCAACGTCCTGACTTTC